These 21 T cell receptor beta chains came from one sample sequenced in a study of cytomegalovirus exposure and HLA in healthy donors. PCR amplification relied on 60 Vbeta primers (plus 13 Jbeta primers). Sequenced by immunoSEQ multiplex PCR; TCRdb stores in-frame clones only, minus some. Of some 150,000 clones listed, over 75% are singletons. The source material was PBMCs. All receptors derive from a man aged 35-49 years in good health and CMV-seronegative.

Written as DNA, the CDR3 is TGTGCTAGTGGTTTGGTAGTGGGCTCACCCCTCCACTTT. Protein sequence: CASGLVVGSPLHF. The chain is built from TRBV12-5 and TRBJ1-6; unclear D gene. The CDR3 runs 13 residues. Germline values: CDR1 LGHNT, CDR2 FRNRAP. Trimming shortened V by 0 bases and J by 10 bases, and 7 bases separated the two germline ends.

This clone was detected once. This chain uses TRBV6-1 with TRBJ1-6, with D tentatively TRBD1 (6 bases). The CDR3 contains 14 residues. Trimming took 8 bases from V and 9 from J, leaving 17 bases between them. Germline CDR1 and CDR2: MNHNS and SASEGT. The CDR3 nucleotides read TGTGCCAGCGAGAAGCCAGGGGATACTTCACCCCTCCACTTT. The encoded protein is CASEKPGDTSPLHF.

The chain carries TRBV4-1 and TRBJ2-2, with D possibly TRBD1 on 6 matching bases. CDR1 is MGHRA, CDR2 YSYEKL, per germline. This CDR3 has 15 residues. Trimming stripped 6 bases from V and 5 bases from J, with 16 bases between. The CDR3 DNA follows: TGCGCCAGCAGGGACGACAGGTTAGGGACCGGGGAGCTGTTTTTT. This translates into CASRDDRLGTGELFF.

The rearrangement uses TRBV5-1 and TRBJ2-7, with 7 bases identical to TRBD1. The CDR3 is made up of 15 amino acids. The ends lost 0 bases at V and 4 bases at J; junction bases unmatched: 7. Germline V lookup: CDR1 SGHRS, CDR2 YFSETQ. The CDR3 bases are TGCGCCAGCAGCTTGGATCAGGGGGTGATATACGAGCAGTACTTC. Protein sequence: CASSLDQGVIYEQYF.

In its sample, this clone was seen a few times. V usage is TRBV11-2 and J usage is TRBJ1-4, with 7 bases lining up with TRBD1. The CDR3 runs 15 residues. Germline CDR1 reads SGHAT; CDR2 reads FQNNGV. V was pared by 4 bases and J by 4 bases, with 6 bases of the junction left unmatched. The CDR3 reads CASSSRTGGNEKLFF. CDR3 coding DNA: TGTGCCAGCAGCTCCCGGACAGGCGGTAATGAAAAACTGTTTTTT.

This clone has only a few counts. The genes are TRBV6-9 and TRBJ1-1; a possible D gene is TRBD1 (6 bases). This CDR3 has 14 residues. The V and J ends lost 8 bases and 5 bases respectively, with 18 bases between them. The germline V gene encodes CDR1 MNHGY and CDR2 SVAAGI. Here the CDR3 DNA reads TGTGCCAGCGGGGGGGGAAGGGGGAGGACTGAAGCTTTCTTT. The encoded protein is CASGGGRGRTEAFF.

This clone came up once. The chain recombines TRBV14 with TRBJ2-5; D remains ambiguous. CDR1 SGHDN and CDR2 FVKESK come from the germline V gene. The V end was cut by 4 bases, the J end by 3 bases, with 15 bases between. The CDR3 contains 15 residues. CDR3 DNA sequence: TGTGCCAGCAGCCCGCCGGCAGGTTGGGAAGAGACCCAGTACTTC. Translating gives CASSPPAGWEETQYF.

Notes on this clone: A junction boundary mismatches the germline segment, possibly from a read error. V is TRBV7-9 and J is TRBJ2-6; D possibly corresponds to TRBD1 (5 bases). This CDR3 contains 15 residues. Germline CDR1 SEHNR, CDR2 FQNEAQ (reference sequence). In DNA, the CDR3 is TGTTCCAGCAGCTCCGACAGATCTGGGGCCAACGTCCTGACTTTC. Its translation: CSSSSDRSGANVLTF.

In this sample, this clone turned up a few times. The chain employs TRBV5-4 and TRBJ1-4; 7 bases match TRBD1. This CDR3 has 15 residues. The J segment lost 9 bases and the V segment lost 4 bases, leaving 12 bases of the junction unmatched. Germline values: CDR1 SGHNT, CDR2 YYREEE (reference sequence). CDR3: CASSQQDGQAQKLFF. The CDR3, as DNA: TGTGCCAGCAGCCAACAGGACGGACAGGCCCAAAAACTGTTTTTT.

The chain links TRBV5-1 to TRBJ2-2; D uncertain. The CDR3 loop spans 12 amino acids. Germline assignment: CDR1 SGHRS and CDR2 YFSETQ. V lost 5 bases to trimming and J lost 5 bases, with 7 bases between them. CDR3 sequence (DNA): TGCGCCAGCAGTGCCGCGACCGGGGAGCTGTTTTTT. Amino acids: CASSAATGELFF.

The rearrangement joins TRBV10-3 to TRBJ2-7, with a possible D match to TRBD1 (5 bases). The CDR3 consists of 14 residues. V was cut by 6 bases and J by 2 bases, with 14 bases left in between. Germline-derived CDR1 and CDR2 are ENHRY and SYGVKD. The CDR3 region is CAIRKQASAYEQYF. Here the CDR3 DNA reads TGTGCCATCAGAAAACAGGCTTCAGCCTACGAGCAGTACTTC.

The chain has TRBV13 and TRBJ2-7; 12 bases map to TRBD2. The CDR3 totals 15 residues. Germline values: CDR1 PRHDT, CDR2 FYEKMQ (reference sequence). With 4 bases clipped from V and 7 bases from J, the junction kept 8 bases outside the gene matches. This CDR3 is CASSSTTSGGLEQYF. The CDR3 DNA follows: TGTGCCAGCAGCTCCACGACTAGCGGGGGTTTGGAGCAGTACTTC.

The V call is TRBV4-3, the J call TRBJ2-7; TRBD2 might be the D (7 bases). Germline V gene data show CDR1 as LGHNA and CDR2 as YSLEER. The V end lost 4 bases, the J end lost 1 base, and 14 bases lay between the germline ends. The CDR3 loop spans 15 amino acids. CDR3 sequence reads: CASSPWGGGSYEQYF. The CDR3 region has the DNA TGCGCCAGCAGCCCCTGGGGGGGCGGATCCTACGAGCAGTACTTC.

The J gene is TRBJ2-5, the V gene TRBV6-6, with no clear D. Germline-derived CDR1 and CDR2 are MNHNY and SVGAGI (reference sequence). This CDR3 has 16 amino acids. Trimming pared 2 bases from V and 0 bases from J, leaving 13 bases between. CDR3 sequence reads: CASSYGLPQYQETQYF. DNA of the CDR3: TGTGCCAGCAGTTACGGCCTTCCTCAGTACCAAGAGACCCAGTACTTC.

V gene TRBV18 combines with J gene TRBJ1-1; tentatively, D is TRBD1 (5 bases). V gave up 3 bases and J gave up 1 base, with 15 bases separating them. CDR1 and CDR2 from the germline V gene are KGHSH and LQKENI. The CDR3 has 16 amino acids. CDR3: CASSPRQTAQNTEAFF. DNA for the CDR3: TGTGCCAGCTCACCTAGGCAGACAGCGCAGAACACTGAAGCTTTCTTT.

The chain carries TRBV29-1 and TRBJ2-3; 8 bases are shared with TRBD2. The CDR3 consists of 13 residues. Unmatched junction bases numbered 9, after V lost 8 bases and J lost 5 bases. Germline CDR1 is SQVTM and CDR2 is ANQGSEA. The CDR3 nucleotides are TGCAGCATCCTCGGGGGGGCCGGAGATACGCAGTATTTT. It codes for CSILGGAGDTQYF.

The chain joins TRBV5-6 to TRBJ2-1, with 7 bases identical to TRBD2. The CDR3 has 17 amino acids. Germline loops: CDR1 SGHDT, CDR2 YYEEEE. V gave up 0 bases and J gave up 2 bases; unmatched junction bases: 8. CDR3 DNA sequence: TGTGCCAGCAGCTTGGTCGGGGCGGGGGAGGCCTACAATGAGCAGTTCTTC. It yields the protein CASSLVGAGEAYNEQFF.

With respect to this clone: One end of the junction does not line up with germline, which may come from a read error. This rearrangement joins TRBV7-9 to TRBJ1-6; unclear D gene. This CDR3 contains 15 residues. Germline values: CDR1 SEHNR, CDR2 FQNEAQ (reference sequence). CDR3 protein: CSSSPSGGDNSPLHF. The CDR3, as DNA: TGTTCCAGCAGCCCCTCAGGCGGGGATAATTCACCTCTCCACTTT. The full variable domain, its missing parts supplied by reference TRBV7-9 and TRBJ1-6, is DTGVSQNPRHKITKRGQNVTFRCDPISEHNRLYWYRQTLGQGPEFLTYFQNEAQLEKSRLLSDRFSAERPKGSFSTLEIQRTEQGDSAMYLCSSSPSGGDNSPLHFGNGTRLTVT.

The chain links TRBV18 to TRBJ2-1; 15 nucleotides align to TRBD2. The germline V gene has CDR1 KGHSH and CDR2 LQKENI. The CDR3 covers 16 residues. J was trimmed by 9 bases and V by 0 bases; bases with no gene match: 3. The CDR3 here is CASSPPGLAGGFEQFF. The CDR3 coding sequence is TGTGCCAGCTCACCACCGGGACTAGCGGGGGGTTTTGAGCAGTTCTTC.

The gene calls are TRBV7-3 and TRBJ2-3; D is ambiguous. Germline V gives CDR1 SGHTA, CDR2 FQGTGA. This CDR3 has 14 residues. The V and J ends lost 1 base and 4 bases respectively, with 9 bases between them. The CDR3 DNA reads TGTGCCAGCAGCTTAATTCCCTCGGCAGATACGCAGTATTTT. Translated, it gives CASSLIPSADTQYF. Combining the CDR3 with reference TRBV7-3 and TRBJ2-3 gives the whole variable domain GAGVSQTPSNKVTEKGKYVELRCDPISGHTALYWYRQSLGQGPEFLIYFQGTGAADDSGLPNDRFFAVRPEGSVSTLKIQRTERGDSAVYLCASSLIPSADTQYFGPGTRLTVL.

The chain has TRBV7-9 and TRBJ2-7, with 12 nucleotides matching TRBD2. Trimming at V came to 2 bases and at J to 0 bases, leaving 2 bases not matched to a gene. Looked up from germline, CDR1 is SEHNR and CDR2 is FQNEAQ (reference sequence). The CDR3 is 16 residues long. CDR3 sequence reads: CASSLPTSGSSYEQYF. For the CDR3, the DNA is TGTGCCAGCAGCTTACCGACTAGCGGGAGCTCCTACGAGCAGTACTTC.